Listed below are T cell receptor beta chains from one sample, sequenced in a study of blood T cell repertoires in COVID-19. Generated by immunoSEQ multiplex PCR, the TCRdb table keeps only in-frame clones and is missing some. Among about 140,000 clones listed, around 81% were seen once. The sequenced material came from peripheral blood. These TCRs come from a human donor in a cohort sampled during active COVID-19. The CDR3 runs from the conserved cysteine through the conserved F or W. The order of the fields is V gene, J gene, clone size, D gene, CDR3 protein, CDR3 DNA. The D gene is left open where the match is weak. Part of the rows lack a size; the others show once, few, many or a class for expanded clones.

>TRBV14|TRBJ2-3|NA|TRBD2
CASSPRPSGRVVTDTQYF
TGTGCCAGCAGCCCCCGCCCTAGCGGGAGGGTGGTCACAGATACGCAGTATTTT
>TRBV19|TRBJ2-7|NA|NA
CASTVSTTGSYEQYF
TGTGCCAGTACCGTCTCCACGACAGGTTCCTACGAGCAGTACTTC
>TRBV7-2|TRBJ2-7|NA|TRBD2
CASSYKSQRGAYEQYF
TGTGCCAGCAGCTACAAATCCCAGCGGGGTGCCTACGAGCAGTACTTC
>TRBV5-1|TRBJ2-5|NA|TRBD1
CASKVPGGGETQYF
TGCGCCAGCAAGGTTCCAGGGGGCGGAGAGACCCAGTACTTC
>TRBV7-9|TRBJ1-4|NA|NA
CASSDTGLNNEKLFF
TGTGCCAGCAGCGACACAGGGTTGAATAATGAAAAACTGTTTTTT
>TRBV28|TRBJ1-4|few|NA
CASSSAATNEKLFF
TGTGCCAGCAGTTCAGCGGCAACTAATGAAAAACTGTTTTTT
>TRBV19|TRBJ2-3|NA|NA
CASTTIEGYTQYF
TGTGCCAGTACTACGATTGAGGGATATACGCAGTATTTT
>TRBV2|TRBJ1-1|NA|NA
CASSEEMLGGTEAFF
TGTGCCAGCAGTGAAGAAATGCTGGGGGGGACTGAAGCTTTCTTT
>TRBV9|TRBJ2-3|NA|NA
CASSVAIGGQITDTQYF
TGTGCCAGCAGCGTAGCAATCGGGGGACAGATCACAGATACGCAGTATTTT
>TRBV28|TRBJ1-1|NA|TRBD1
CASIRDSRLGNTEAFF
TGTGCCAGCATACGGGACAGCAGACTAGGAAACACTGAAGCTTTCTTT
>TRBV14|TRBJ2-3|NA|TRBD1
CASSPRTGSYTDTQYF
TGTGCCAGCAGCCCGAGGACAGGGTCCTACACAGATACGCAGTATTTT
>TRBV25-1|TRBJ2-7|NA|TRBD2
CASTLTGGRRSYEQYF
TGTGCCAGCACCCTAACGGGGGGGAGGAGGTCCTACGAGCAGTACTTC
>TRBV9|TRBJ2-7|NA|NA
CASSEGRGSSYEQYF
TGTGCCAGCAGCGAGGGTCGGGGGAGCTCCTACGAGCAGTACTTC
>TRBV2|TRBJ2-5|few|TRBD2
CASSGGLGRQETQYF
TGTGCCAGCAGTGGCGGACTAGGTCGTCAAGAGACCCAGTACTTC
>TRBV5-6|TRBJ1-1|NA|TRBD1
CASSLTRGRGKYTEAFF
TGTGCCAGCAGCTTGACTAGGGGCAGGGGGAAGTACACTGAAGCTTTCTTT
>TRBV4-1|TRBJ2-7|NA|TRBD2
CASSQETRESYEQYF
TGCGCCAGCAGCCAAGAAACGCGGGAGTCGTACGAGCAGTACTTC
>TRBV28|TRBJ1-2|NA|NA
CAVDGTRSYGYTF
TGTGCTGTTGATGGTACTAGGTCCTATGGCTACACCTTC
>TRBV7-9|TRBJ2-3|NA|TRBD1
CASSLGRGPTDTQYF
TGTGCCAGCAGCTTAGGAAGGGGGCCTACAGATACGCAGTATTTT
>TRBV9|TRBJ2-1|NA|NA
CASSVDGSYNEQFF
TGTGCCAGCAGCGTCGACGGGAGCTACAATGAGCAGTTCTTC
>TRBV29-1|TRBJ2-7|few|TRBD1
CSVPIQGAGYEQYF
TGCAGCGTTCCGATACAGGGGGCGGGGTACGAGCAGTACTTC
>TRBV18|TRBJ1-1|NA|NA
CASSLGWGQNTEAFF
TGTGCCAGCTCACTGGGATGGGGGCAGAACACTGAAGCTTTCTTT
>TRBV28|TRBJ1-3|NA|TRBD1
CASSLAGRGFDGNTIYF
TGTGCCAGCAGTTTAGCTGGCAGGGGGTTTGACGGAAACACCATATATTTT
>TRBV5-1|TRBJ2-2|NA|TRBD2
CASSLEVSGGLSRELFF
TGCGCCAGCAGCTTGGAAGTTAGCGGGGGGCTCTCCCGGGAGCTGTTTTTT
>TRBV5-1|TRBJ2-3|NA|NA
CASSLGGADTQYF
TGCGCCAGCAGCTTGGGGGGGGCAGATACGCAGTATTTT
>TRBV25-1|TRBJ2-3|NA|NA
CASSGDNTDTQYF
TGTGCCAGCAGTGGCGACAACACAGATACGCAGTATTTT
>TRBV29-1|TRBJ2-3|NA|TRBD2
CSAPPGLAASSTDTQYF
TGCAGCGCCCCACCGGGACTAGCGGCATCTAGCACAGATACGCAGTATTTT
>TRBV7-2|TRBJ2-7|NA|TRBD2
CASSPRIAGAGEQYF
TGTGCCAGCAGCCCCCGGATAGCGGGAGCAGGCGAGCAGTACTTC
>TRBV7-8|TRBJ1-1|NA|NA
CASSLLALNTEAFF
TGTGCCAGCAGCTTATTAGCCCTAAACACTGAAGCTTTCTTT
>TRBV28|TRBJ1-5|once|NA
CASRTSEGRNQPQHF
TGTGCCAGCAGGACCAGCGAGGGGAGGAATCAGCCCCAGCATTTT
>TRBV5-6|TRBJ2-1|NA|TRBD2
CASSPGLAGVGEQFF
TGTGCCAGCAGCCCGGGACTAGCGGGAGTCGGAGAGCAGTTCTTC
>TRBV29-1|TRBJ2-1|NA|NA
CSVEVGAGPIYNEQFF
TGCAGCGTTGAGGTAGGGGCGGGACCCATATACAATGAGCAGTTCTTC
>TRBV25-1|TRBJ2-7|NA|NA
CASSELTHYSSYEQYF
TGTGCCAGCAGTGAATTGACCCATTACAGCTCCTACGAGCAGTACTTC
>TRBV2|TRBJ1-1|few|TRBD1
CASRDRQGSEAFF
TGTGCCAGCAGGGATCGACAGGGGAGTGAAGCTTTCTTT
>TRBV29-1|TRBJ2-1|NA|NA
CSVRTDYNEQFF
TGCAGCGTTAGGACAGACTACAATGAGCAGTTCTTC
>TRBV19|TRBJ2-7|NA|NA
CASSIMGQAYEQYF
TGTGCCAGTAGTATAATGGGCCAGGCCTACGAGCAGTACTTC
>TRBV7-2|TRBJ2-5|few|TRBD1
CASSSRTGLETQYF
TGTGCCAGCAGCTCTCGGACAGGGCTAGAGACCCAGTACTTC
>TRBV7-3|TRBJ2-3|NA|NA
CASSLNPAGLGSTDTQYF
TGTGCCAGCAGCTTAAACCCCGCAGGGCTTGGGTCAACAGATACGCAGTATTTT
>TRBV5-1|TRBJ2-5|NA|TRBD2
CASRTITSGQETQYF
TGCGCCAGCAGGACCATAACTAGCGGCCAAGAGACCCAGTACTTC
>TRBV29-1|TRBJ2-6|NA|NA
CSVPKGGANVLTF
TGCAGCGTCCCCAAGGGGGGGGCCAACGTCCTGACTTTC
>TRBV5-1|TRBJ2-1|NA|TRBD2
CASSPGATLGLAGTYNEQFF
TGCGCCAGCAGCCCGGGGGCCACATTGGGACTAGCGGGGACATACAATGAGCAGTTCTTC
>TRBV1|TRBJ2-3|NA|NA
CTSSQGGSREGPDTQYF
TGCACCAGCAGCCAAGGCGGCTCGCGGGAGGGCCCAGATACGCAGTATTTT
>TRBV27|TRBJ1-6|few|TRBD1
CASSDDRGNSPLHF
TGTGCCAGCAGTGATGACAGGGGAAATTCACCCCTCCACTTT
>TRBV19|TRBJ2-2|NA|NA
CASSARGRPGTGELFF
TGTGCCAGTAGCGCTCGGGGGAGGCCGGGCACCGGGGAGCTGTTTTTT
>TRBV5-1|TRBJ1-3|NA|TRBD1
CASSLGGTGVSGNTIYF
TGCGCCAGCAGCTTGGGGGGTACAGGGGTCTCTGGAAACACCATATATTTT
>TRBV19|TRBJ2-7|NA|NA
CASSNGGNSYEQYF
TGTGCCAGTAGTAATGGCGGGAATAGTTACGAGCAGTACTTC
>TRBV24-1|TRBJ1-3|few|TRBD1
CATSDGGQSGNTIYF
TGTGCCACCAGTGATGGGGGACAGTCTGGAAACACCATATATTTT
>TRBV7-8|TRBJ2-4|NA|TRBD2
CASSPGLAGDLLAKNIQYF
TGTGCCAGCAGCCCGGGACTAGCGGGAGATCTTCTGGCCAAAAACATTCAGTACTTC
>TRBV27|TRBJ2-7|NA|TRBD1
CASSSGTGGGMSYEQYF
TGTGCCAGCAGTTCCGGGACAGGGGGCGGGATGAGCTACGAGCAGTACTTC
>TRBV5-1|TRBJ2-7|NA|TRBD1
CASSLTGGLYEQYF
TGCGCCAGCAGCTTGACAGGGGGCCTTTACGAGCAGTACTTC